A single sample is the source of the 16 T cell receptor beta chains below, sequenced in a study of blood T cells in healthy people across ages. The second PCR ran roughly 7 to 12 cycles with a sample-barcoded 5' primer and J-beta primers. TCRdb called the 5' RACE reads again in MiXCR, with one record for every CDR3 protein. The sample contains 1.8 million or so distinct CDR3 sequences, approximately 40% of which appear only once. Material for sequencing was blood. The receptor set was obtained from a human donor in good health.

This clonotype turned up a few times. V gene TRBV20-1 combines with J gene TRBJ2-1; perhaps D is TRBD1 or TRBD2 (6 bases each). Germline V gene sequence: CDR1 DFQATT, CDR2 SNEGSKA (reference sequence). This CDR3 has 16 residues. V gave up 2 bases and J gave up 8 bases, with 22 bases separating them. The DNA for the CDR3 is TGCAGTGCTAGACCTCGGATACGGGGGCTCCACCATGAGCAGTTCTTC. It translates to CSARPRIRGLHHEQFF.

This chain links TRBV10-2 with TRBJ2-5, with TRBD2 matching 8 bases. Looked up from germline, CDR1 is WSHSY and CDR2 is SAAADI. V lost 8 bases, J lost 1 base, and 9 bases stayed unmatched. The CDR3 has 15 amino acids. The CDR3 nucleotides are TGCGCCAGCCGGCGGGCGGGGGGTTTCCAAGAGACCCAGTACTTC. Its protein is CASRRAGGFQETQYF.

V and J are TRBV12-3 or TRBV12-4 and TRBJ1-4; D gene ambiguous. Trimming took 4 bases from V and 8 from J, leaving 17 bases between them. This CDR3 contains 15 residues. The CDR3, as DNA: TGTGCCAGCAGTTCGGAGCCTCAAAATATCGAAAAACTGTTTTTT. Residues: CASSSEPQNIEKLFF.

CDR3 bases: TGTGCCAGCAGCTTTTCCGGACAGGGCCCTGGCTACACCTTC. The encoded protein is CASSFSGQGPGYTF. The chain combines TRBV7-3 with TRBJ1-2; 8 bases are shared with TRBD1. Per germline, CDR1 SGHTA and CDR2 FQGTGA. The CDR3 covers 14 residues. The V and J ends lost 3 bases and 7 bases, in that order; junction bases with no gene match: 7.

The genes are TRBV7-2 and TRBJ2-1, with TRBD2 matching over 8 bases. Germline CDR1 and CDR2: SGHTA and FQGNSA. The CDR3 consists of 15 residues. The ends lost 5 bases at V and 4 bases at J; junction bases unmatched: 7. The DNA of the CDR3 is TGTGCCAGCAGCACCGGGACTAGAGGGTACAATGAGCAGTTCTTC. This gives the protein CASSTGTRGYNEQFF.

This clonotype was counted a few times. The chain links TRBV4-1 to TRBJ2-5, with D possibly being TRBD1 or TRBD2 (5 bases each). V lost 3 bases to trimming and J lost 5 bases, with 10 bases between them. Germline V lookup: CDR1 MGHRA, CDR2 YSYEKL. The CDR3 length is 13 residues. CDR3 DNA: TGCGCCAGCAGCCAGTTCAGGGAGGAGACCCAGTACTTC. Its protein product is CASSQFREETQYF.

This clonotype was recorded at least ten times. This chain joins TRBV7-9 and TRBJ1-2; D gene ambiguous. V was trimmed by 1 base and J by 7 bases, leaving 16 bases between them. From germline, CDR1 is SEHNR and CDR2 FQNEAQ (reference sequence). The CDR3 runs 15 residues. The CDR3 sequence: CASSLGAALPSGYTF. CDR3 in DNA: TGTGCCAGCAGCTTAGGGGCAGCCCTACCCTCTGGCTACACCTTC.

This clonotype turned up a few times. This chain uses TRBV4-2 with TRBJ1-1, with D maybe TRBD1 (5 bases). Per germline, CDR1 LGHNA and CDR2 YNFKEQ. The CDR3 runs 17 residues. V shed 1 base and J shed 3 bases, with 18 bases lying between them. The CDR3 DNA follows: TGTGCCAGCAGCCAAGTCGGGTGGGGGTTGGGGGACACTGAAGCTTTCTTT. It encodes CASSQVGWGLGDTEAFF.

CDR3 protein: CASSGTAKTQYF. CDR3 coding DNA: TGTGCCAGCAGCGGGACAGCGAAGACCCAGTACTTC. The chain employs TRBV12-3 or TRBV12-4 and TRBJ2-7; 7 bases match TRBD1. TRBJ2-5 explains the end of the DNA better; the J call may be wrong. The CDR3 runs to 12 residues.

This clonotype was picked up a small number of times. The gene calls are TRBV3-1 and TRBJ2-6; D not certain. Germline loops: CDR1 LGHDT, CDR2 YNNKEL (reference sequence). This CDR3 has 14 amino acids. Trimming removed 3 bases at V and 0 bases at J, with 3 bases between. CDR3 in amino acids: CASSHHSGANVLTF. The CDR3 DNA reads TGTGCCAGCAGCCACCACTCTGGGGCCAACGTCCTGACTTTC.

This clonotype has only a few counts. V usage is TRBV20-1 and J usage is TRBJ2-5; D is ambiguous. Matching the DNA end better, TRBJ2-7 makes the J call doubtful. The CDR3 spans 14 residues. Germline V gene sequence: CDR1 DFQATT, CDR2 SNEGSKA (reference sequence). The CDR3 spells CSARDGDHYYEQYF. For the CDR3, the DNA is TGCAGTGCTAGAGATGGTGACCACTACTACGAGCAGTACTTC.

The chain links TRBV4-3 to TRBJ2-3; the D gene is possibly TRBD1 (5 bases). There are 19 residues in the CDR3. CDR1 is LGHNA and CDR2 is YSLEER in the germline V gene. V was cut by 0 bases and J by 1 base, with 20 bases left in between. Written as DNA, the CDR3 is TGCGCCAGCAGCCAAGATTGGGGCACACAGTGGTTGGGCACAGATACGCAGTATTTT. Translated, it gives CASSQDWGTQWLGTDTQYF.

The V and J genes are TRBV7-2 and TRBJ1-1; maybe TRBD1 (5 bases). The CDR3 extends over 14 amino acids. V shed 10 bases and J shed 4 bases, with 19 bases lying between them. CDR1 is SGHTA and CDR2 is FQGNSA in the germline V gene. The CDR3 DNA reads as TGTGCCACCGTGGTCGGGACCCGTGGCACTGAAGCTTTCTTT. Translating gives CATVVGTRGTEAFF.

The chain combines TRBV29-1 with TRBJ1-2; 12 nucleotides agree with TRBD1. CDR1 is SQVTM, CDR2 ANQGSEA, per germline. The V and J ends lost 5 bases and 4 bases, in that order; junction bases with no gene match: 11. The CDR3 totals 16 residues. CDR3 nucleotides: TGCAGCGTTTTGGGGGACAGGGGGCCGTATACCTATGGCTACACCTTC. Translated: CSVLGDRGPYTYGYTF.

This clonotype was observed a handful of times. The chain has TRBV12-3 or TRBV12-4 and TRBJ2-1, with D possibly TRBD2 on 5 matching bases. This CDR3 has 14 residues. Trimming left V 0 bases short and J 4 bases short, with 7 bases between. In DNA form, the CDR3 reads TGTGCCAGCAGTTTAGCCGACTATTACAATGAGCAGTTCTTC. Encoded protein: CASSLADYYNEQFF.

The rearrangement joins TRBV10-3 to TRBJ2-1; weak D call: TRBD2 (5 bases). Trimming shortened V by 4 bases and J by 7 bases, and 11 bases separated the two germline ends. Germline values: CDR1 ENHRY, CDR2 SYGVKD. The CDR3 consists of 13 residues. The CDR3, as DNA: TGTGCCATCAGTGGAGGGATGGGGAATGAGCAGTTCTTC. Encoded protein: CAISGGMGNEQFF.